This T cell receptor beta chain derives from a study of cytomegalovirus exposure and HLA in healthy donors. Study summary: Researchers found that roughly 77% of around 400 genotyped donors fell within the Caucasian-associated ancestry cluster.

Findings of the study overall: Most TCR beta V segments were productive about 87% or about 30% of the time in an earlier analysis. In a later analysis, TCR beta V- and J-gene trimming showed a link to a missense DCLRE1C variant.

Concerning this clone: Its antigen remains unknown.

Germline V lookup: CDR1 MNHEY, CDR2 SVGAGI. V lost 2 bases to trimming and J lost 6 bases, with 4 bases between them. CDR3 size: 12 residues. With 60 Vbeta and 13 Jbeta primers, the PCR was carried out. Assay: immunoSEQ multiplex PCR; the TCRdb copy retains only in-frame clones and omits some. Here the sample table reports tens of thousands of clones. This rearrangement joins TRBV6-5 to TRBJ2-2; D is unresolved. The sequence came from a woman between 40 and 50 years old in good health and CMV-seropositive. Material: PBMCs. This chain's CDR3 is CASSYVAGELFF. In DNA, the CDR3 is TGTGCCAGCAGTTACGTCGCCGGGGAGCTGTTTTTT.